The clone carrying this TCR beta chain occurred a few times. Its antigen is undetermined. Peripheral blood genomic DNA, not sorted cells or RNA, was the template. The data were taken from a study of T cell repertoires in aging, cancer and after chemotherapy. J lost 8 bases, V lost 5 bases, and 12 bases had no gene match. Germline CDR1 reads SGHAT; CDR2 reads FQNNGV. The CDR3 is 16 amino acids. Study findings and constraints: Age-matched healthy donors had significantly more diverse, less clonal blood TCR repertoires than untreated cancer patients. Across the chemotherapy interval, each cancer cohort showed higher median generation probability, suggesting thymic rebound.

Multiplex touch-down PCR with TRB-A/B primers amplified rearranged V-D-J TRB sequences. Each CDR3 protein is one row after TCRdb ran MiXCR on the multiplex PCR reads. The table has approximately 2,900 distinct CDR3 sequences, about 25% seen once; the top ten hold roughly 50%. The genes are TRBV11-2 and TRBJ1-4; 9 positions match TRBD1. The sample comprised blood. This receptor was obtained from a human donor with a solid tumor. CDR3 DNA: TGTGCCAGCAGCCCACACGGACAGGGGCAGGGAGAAAAACTGTTTTTT. This gives the protein CASSPHGQGQGEKLFF.